Only a few counts were recorded for the clone carrying this T cell receptor (beta chain). The antigen is undetermined. This sample stems from a study of blood T cells in healthy people across ages. Findings and limits, study-wide: Estimated diversity that came from one million T cells was considered an underestimate. Leaving the PBMCs unsorted stopped any conclusive comparison of naive versus antigen-experienced cells.

A sample-barcoded 5' primer and a J-beta primer mix were used in a second PCR of about 7 to 12 cycles. Researchers report that each sample yielded at least 2.5 million CDR3-containing paired-end reads. TCRdb reprocessed the 5' RACE reads via MiXCR and lists one record per CDR3 protein. This table has more than 800,000 distinct CDR3 sequences, 29% appearing once. The sample taken for sequencing was blood. The clonotype comes from an elderly woman in good health.

CDR3: CAISGGMNTEAFF. The CDR3, as DNA: TGTGCCATCAGTGGGGGCATGAACACTGAAGCTTTCTTT. The V gene is TRBV10-3, the J gene TRBJ1-1; D possibly corresponds to TRBD1 (5 bases). Trimming left V 4 bases short and J 0 bases short, with 6 bases between. The CDR3 spans 13 residues. The germline CDR1 and CDR2 sequences are ENHRY and SYGVKD.